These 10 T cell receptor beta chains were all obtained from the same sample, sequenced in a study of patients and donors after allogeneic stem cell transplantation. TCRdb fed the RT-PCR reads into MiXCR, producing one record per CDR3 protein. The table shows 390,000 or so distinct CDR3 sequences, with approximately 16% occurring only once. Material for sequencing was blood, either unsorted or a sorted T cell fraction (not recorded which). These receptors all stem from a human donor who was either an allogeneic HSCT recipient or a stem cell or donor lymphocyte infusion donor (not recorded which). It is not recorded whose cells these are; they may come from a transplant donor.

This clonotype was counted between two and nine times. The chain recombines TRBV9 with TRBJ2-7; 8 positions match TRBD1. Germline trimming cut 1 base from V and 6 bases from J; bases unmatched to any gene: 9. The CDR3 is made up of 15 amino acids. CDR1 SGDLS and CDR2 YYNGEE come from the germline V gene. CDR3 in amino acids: CASSVTWGQVSEQYF. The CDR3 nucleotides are TGTGCCAGCAGCGTAACCTGGGGACAGGTTTCCGAGCAGTACTTC.

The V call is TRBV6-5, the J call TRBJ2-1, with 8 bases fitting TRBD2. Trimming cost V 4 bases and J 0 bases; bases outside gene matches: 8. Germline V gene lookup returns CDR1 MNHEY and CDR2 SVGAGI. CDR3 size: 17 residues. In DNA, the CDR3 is TGTGCCAGCAGTTGTACAGCGGGGGTAGTCTCCTACAATGAGCAGTTCTTC. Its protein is CASSCTAGVVSYNEQFF.

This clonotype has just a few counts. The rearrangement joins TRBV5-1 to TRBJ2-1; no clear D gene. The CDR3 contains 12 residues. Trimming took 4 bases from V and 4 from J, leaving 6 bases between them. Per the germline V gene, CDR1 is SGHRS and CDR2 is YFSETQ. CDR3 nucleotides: TGCGCCAGCAGCGAGCAGTACAATGAGCAGTTCTTC. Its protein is CASSEQYNEQFF. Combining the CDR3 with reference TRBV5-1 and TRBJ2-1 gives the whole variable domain KAGVTQTPRYLIKTRGQQVTLSCSPISGHRSVSWYQQTPGQGLQFLFEYFSETQRNKGNFPGRFSGRQFSNSRSEMNVSTLELGDSALYLCASSEQYNEQFFGPGTRLTVL.

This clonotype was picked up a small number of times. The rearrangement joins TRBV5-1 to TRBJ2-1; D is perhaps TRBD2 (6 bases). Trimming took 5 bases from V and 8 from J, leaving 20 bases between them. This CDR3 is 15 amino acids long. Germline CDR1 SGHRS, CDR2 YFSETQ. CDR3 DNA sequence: TGCGCCAGCAGATCCGCCCGACATCCGGGGGATGAGCAGTTCTTC. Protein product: CASRSARHPGDEQFF.

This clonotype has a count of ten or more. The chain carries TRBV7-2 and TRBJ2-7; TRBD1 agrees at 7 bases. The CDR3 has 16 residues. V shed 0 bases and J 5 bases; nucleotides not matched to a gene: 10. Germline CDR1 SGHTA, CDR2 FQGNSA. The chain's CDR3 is CASSLARQGRRNEQYF. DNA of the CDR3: TGTGCCAGCAGCTTAGCAAGACAGGGACGCAGGAACGAGCAGTACTTC.

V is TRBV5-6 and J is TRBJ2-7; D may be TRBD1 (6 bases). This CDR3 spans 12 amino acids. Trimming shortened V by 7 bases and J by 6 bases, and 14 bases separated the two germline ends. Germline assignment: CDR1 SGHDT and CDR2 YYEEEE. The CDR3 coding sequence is TGTGCCAGCGACCAGGGGCTCGGCGAGCAGTACTTC. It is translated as CASDQGLGEQYF.

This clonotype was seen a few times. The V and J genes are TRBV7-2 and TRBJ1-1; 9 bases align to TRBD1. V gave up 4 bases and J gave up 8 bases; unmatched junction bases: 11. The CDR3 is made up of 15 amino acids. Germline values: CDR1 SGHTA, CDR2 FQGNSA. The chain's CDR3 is CASSSSGQGRREAFF. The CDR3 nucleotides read TGTGCCAGCAGCTCCTCCGGACAGGGGCGAAGGGAAGCTTTCTTT. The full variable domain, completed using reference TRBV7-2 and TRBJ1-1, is GAGVSQSPSNKVTEKGKDVELRCDPISGHTALYWYRQSLGQGLEFLIYFQGNSAPDKSGLPSDRFSAERTGGSVSTLTIQRTQQEDSAVYLCASSSSGQGRREAFFGQGTRLTVV.

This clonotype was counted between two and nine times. CDR3 region: CASRAGESGYTF. DNA of the CDR3: TGTGCCAGCAGGGCAGGGGAAAGTGGCTACACCTTC. V and J are TRBV2 and TRBJ1-2; D possibly corresponds to TRBD1 (6 bases). CDR1 is SNHLY and CDR2 is FYNNEI in the germline V gene. Trimming cost V 6 bases and J 7 bases, with 12 bases left between them. CDR3 size: 12 residues.

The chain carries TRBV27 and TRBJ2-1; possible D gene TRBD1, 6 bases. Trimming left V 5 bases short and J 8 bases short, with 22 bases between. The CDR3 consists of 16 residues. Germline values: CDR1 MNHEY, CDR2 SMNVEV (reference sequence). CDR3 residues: CASSPSRDTLWDEQFF. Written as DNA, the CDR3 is TGTGCCAGCAGTCCCAGCCGGGACACCCTTTGGGATGAGCAGTTCTTC.

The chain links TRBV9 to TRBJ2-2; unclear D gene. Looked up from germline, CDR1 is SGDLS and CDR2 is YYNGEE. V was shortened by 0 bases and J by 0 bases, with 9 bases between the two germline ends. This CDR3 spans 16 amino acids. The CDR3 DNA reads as TGTGCCAGCAGCGTAGGACCCAGTCCGAACACCGGGGAGCTGTTTTTT. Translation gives CASSVGPSPNTGELFF.